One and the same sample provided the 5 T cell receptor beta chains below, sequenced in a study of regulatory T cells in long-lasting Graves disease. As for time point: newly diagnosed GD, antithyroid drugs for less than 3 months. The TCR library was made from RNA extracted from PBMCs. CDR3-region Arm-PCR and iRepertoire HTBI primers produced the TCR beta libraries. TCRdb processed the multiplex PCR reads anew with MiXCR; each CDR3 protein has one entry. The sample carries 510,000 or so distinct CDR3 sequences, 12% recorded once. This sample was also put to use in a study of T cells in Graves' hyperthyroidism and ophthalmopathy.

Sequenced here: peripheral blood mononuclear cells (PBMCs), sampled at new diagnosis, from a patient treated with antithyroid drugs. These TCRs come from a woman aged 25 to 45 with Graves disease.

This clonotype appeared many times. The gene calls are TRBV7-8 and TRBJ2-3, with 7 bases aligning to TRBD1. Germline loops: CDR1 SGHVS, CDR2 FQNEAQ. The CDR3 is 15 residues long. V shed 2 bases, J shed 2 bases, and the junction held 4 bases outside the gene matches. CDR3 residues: CASSLRDRVTDTQYF. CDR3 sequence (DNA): TGTGCCAGCAGCTTAAGGGACAGAGTCACAGATACGCAGTATTTT.

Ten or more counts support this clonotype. The DNA of the CDR3 is TGTGCCAGCAGCTCCCTTCACCGAGCTGACACTGAAGCTTTCTTT. The encoded protein is CASSSLHRADTEAFF. The rearrangement joins TRBV7-9 to TRBJ1-1; D remains ambiguous. Looked up from germline, CDR1 is SEHNR and CDR2 is FQNEAQ (reference sequence). V was pared by 4 bases and J by 3 bases, with 15 bases between. The CDR3 is 15 residues long.

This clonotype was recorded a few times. Here the CDR3 DNA reads TGTGCCAGCAGCCGAATACAGGGCGTCGAGCAGTACTTC. Amino acids: CASSRIQGVEQYF. J is TRBJ2-7 and V is TRBV5-6; maybe TRBD1 (6 bases). Germline CDR1 SGHDT, CDR2 YYEEEE. Deletions cut 4 bases from V and 6 bases from J, with 14 bases between. CDR3 size: 13 residues.

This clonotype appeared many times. The CDR3 sequence: CASSWDSPNTDTQYF. As DNA, the CDR3 is TGTGCCAGTAGTTGGGACAGCCCAAACACAGATACGCAGTATTTT. This chain connects TRBV19 to TRBJ2-3, with 7 bases identical to TRBD1. V trimming: 5 bases; J trimming: 2 bases; junction bases outside the gene matches: 7. CDR1 is LNHDA and CDR2 is SQIVND in the germline V gene (reference sequence). The CDR3 runs 15 residues.

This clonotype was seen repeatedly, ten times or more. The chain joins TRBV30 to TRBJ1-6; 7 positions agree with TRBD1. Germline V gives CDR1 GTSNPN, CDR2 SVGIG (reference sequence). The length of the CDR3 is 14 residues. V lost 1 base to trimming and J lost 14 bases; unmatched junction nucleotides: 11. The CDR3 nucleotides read TGTGCCTGGAGTGAGGGACAGTGGAAGGGGGCCCTCCACTTT. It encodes CAWSEGQWKGALHF.